The clone carrying this T cell receptor (beta chain) came up a few times. This sample is drawn from a study of T cell clonotyping in hematopoietic cell transplantation. The CDR3 consists of 19 residues. Trimming removed 2 bases from V and 4 bases from J, with 21 bases in between. In germline, CDR1 is WNHNN, CDR2 SYGVQD (reference sequence). The data were produced by immunoSEQ multiplex PCR, yet TCRdb's version contains in-frame clones alone and is incomplete. The sample lists 6,500 to 7,000 clones, about 98% occurring once. The source material was PBMCs, sampled 30 days after allogeneic stem cell transplant. This TCR was sampled from a male patient aged 60-69 years who had an allogeneic stem cell transplant from a related donor, so the T cells may come from the graft donor. Some clones in this sample may be carry-over from other donors' samples. V is TRBV10-1 and J is TRBJ2-6; D is ambiguous. The CDR3 is CASSEPPRSAWGGANVLTF. The CDR3 nucleotides are TGCGCCAGCAGTGAGCCCCCCCGCAGTGCCTGGGGAGGGGCCAACGTCCTGACTTTC.